This T cell receptor (beta chain) emerged from a study of T cell responses to AZD1222 COVID-19 vaccine. Across the whole study: Some second doses came at about 4 weeks and others at about 12 weeks; these were pooled. Notes on the study in general: Only a handful of AZD1222 recipients, several in all, had baseline seropositivity. Variant regions that are unmutated are reportedly the target of nearly half of spike-specific TCRs. The donor cohort was predominantly white British with a female majority, and clonal diversity may have been underestimated.

The CDR3 has 14 amino acids. J lost 6 bases, V lost 5 bases, and 8 bases had no gene match. The germline V gene has CDR1 LNHDA and CDR2 SQIVND (reference sequence). To note about this clone: No antigen is known for it.

The assay was immunoSEQ multiplex PCR, and TCRdb's table has in-frame clones only and misses some. The sample contains roughly 120,000 clones, about 85% of which appear only once. The sequence was collected from an adult in good health. The rearrangement uses TRBV19 and TRBJ2-7; 9 nucleotides align to TRBD1. The sample consisted of peripheral blood, taken on day 0 of AZD1222 vaccination. CDR3: CASSSRDRAGEQYF. CDR3 in DNA: TGTGCCAGTAGTTCTAGGGACAGGGCGGGCGAGCAGTACTTC. Full variable domain (missing parts from reference TRBV19 and TRBJ2-7): DGGITQSPKYLFRKEGQNVTLSCEQNLNHDAMYWYRQDPGQGLRLIYYSQIVNDFQKGDIAEGYSVSREKKESFPLTVTSAQKNPTAFYLCASSSRDRAGEQYFGPGTRLTVT.